These T cell receptor beta chains were read from a single sample in a study of blood T cell repertoires in COVID-19. The protocol was immunoSEQ multiplex PCR, while the TCRdb copy is restricted to in-frame clones and leaves out a portion. The sample consists of about 360,000 clones, around 84% of them appearing once. Sequenced sample: peripheral blood. These receptor sequences come from a human donor with acute or convalescent COVID-19. The donor label of this sample is uncertain. CDR3s include the opening cysteine and the closing phenylalanine or tryptophan. The order of the fields is CDR3 protein, CDR3 DNA, CDR3 length, D gene, V gene, J gene, clone size. A D gene is named only where the DNA matches it firmly. Rows give clone size only sometimes, using once, few, many, or a class for an expanded clone.

CDR3 protein: CASSKDRAGNTIYF
CDR3 DNA: TGTGCCAGTAGCAAAGACAGGGCTGGAAACACCATATATTTT
CDR3 length: 14
D gene: TRBD1
V gene: TRBV19
J gene: TRBJ1-3
clone size: few

CDR3 protein: CASSQAQGMNTEAFF
CDR3 DNA: TGTGCCAGCAGCCAAGCCCAGGGGATGAACACTGAAGCTTTCTTT
CDR3 length: 15
D gene: -
V gene: TRBV4-2
J gene: TRBJ1-1
clone size: -

CDR3 protein: CASSSTTPPDTQYF
CDR3 DNA: TGTGCCAGCAGTTCGACTACGCCCCCAGATACGCAGTATTTT
CDR3 length: 14
D gene: -
V gene: TRBV28
J gene: TRBJ2-3
clone size: -

CDR3 protein: CAWITQGRGNEQFF
CDR3 DNA: TGTGCCTGGATTACCCAGGGCCGTGGCAATGAGCAGTTCTTC
CDR3 length: 14
D gene: -
V gene: TRBV30
J gene: TRBJ2-1
clone size: -

CDR3 protein: CASATGSSNQPQHF
CDR3 DNA: TGTGCCAGCGCGACAGGCAGTAGCAATCAGCCCCAGCATTTT
CDR3 length: 14
D gene: -
V gene: TRBV9
J gene: TRBJ1-5
clone size: -

CDR3 protein: CASSQGIAGANTGELFF
CDR3 DNA: TGTGCCAGCAGCCAAGGGATAGCGGGGGCAAACACCGGGGAGCTGTTTTTT
CDR3 length: 17
D gene: TRBD2
V gene: TRBV3-1/TRBV3-2
J gene: TRBJ2-2
clone size: few

CDR3 protein: CAISELAGDNEQFF
CDR3 DNA: TGTGCCATCAGTGAATTAGCGGGGGACAATGAGCAGTTCTTC
CDR3 length: 14
D gene: TRBD2
V gene: TRBV10-3
J gene: TRBJ2-1
clone size: -

CDR3 protein: CASGTGWNTEAFF
CDR3 DNA: TGTGCCAGCGGGACAGGGTGGAACACTGAAGCTTTCTTT
CDR3 length: 13
D gene: TRBD1
V gene: TRBV6-5
J gene: TRBJ1-1
clone size: -

CDR3 protein: CASTGTSGFQEQYF
CDR3 DNA: TGTGCCAGCACCGGGACTAGCGGGTTTCAAGAGCAGTACTTC
CDR3 length: 14
D gene: TRBD2
V gene: TRBV2
J gene: TRBJ2-7
clone size: -

CDR3 protein: CASRNRGDGTGELFF
CDR3 DNA: TGTGCCAGCAGAAACAGGGGAGACGGTACCGGGGAGCTGTTTTTT
CDR3 length: 15
D gene: TRBD1
V gene: TRBV7-9
J gene: TRBJ2-2
clone size: -

CDR3 protein: CASSQDGGGAGEQYF
CDR3 DNA: TGTGCCAGCAGCCAAGACGGCGGGGGAGCCGGCGAGCAGTACTTC
CDR3 length: 15
D gene: TRBD2
V gene: TRBV3-1/TRBV3-2
J gene: TRBJ2-7
clone size: -

CDR3 protein: CASSILDRVGNSPLHF
CDR3 DNA: TGTGCCAGTAGTATACTCGACAGGGTAGGTAATTCACCCCTCCACTTT
CDR3 length: 16
D gene: TRBD1
V gene: TRBV19
J gene: TRBJ1-6
clone size: -

CDR3 protein: CASSEMGGRNSYEQYF
CDR3 DNA: TGTGCCAGCAGCGAAATGGGTGGGCGCAACTCCTACGAGCAGTACTTC
CDR3 length: 16
D gene: -
V gene: TRBV6-6
J gene: TRBJ2-7
clone size: -

CDR3 protein: CASSPSWGANVLTF
CDR3 DNA: TGTGCCAGCAGCCCGAGTTGGGGGGCCAACGTCCTGACTTTC
CDR3 length: 14
D gene: -
V gene: TRBV3-1/TRBV3-2
J gene: TRBJ2-6
clone size: -

CDR3 protein: CASKPTGLINYGYTF
CDR3 DNA: TGTGCCAGCAAACCTACAGGGTTAATTAACTATGGCTACACCTTC
CDR3 length: 15
D gene: -
V gene: TRBV2
J gene: TRBJ1-2
clone size: -

CDR3 protein: CASSRAGTGGYGYTF
CDR3 DNA: TGTGCCAGCAGCCGTGCCGGGACAGGGGGCTATGGCTACACCTTC
CDR3 length: 15
D gene: TRBD1
V gene: TRBV7-9
J gene: TRBJ1-2
clone size: -

CDR3 protein: CASSLAGEGRDRAFF
CDR3 DNA: TGTGCCAGCAGCTTGGCCGGGGAGGGGAGGGACCGAGCTTTCTTT
CDR3 length: 15
D gene: -
V gene: TRBV5-5
J gene: TRBJ1-1
clone size: -

CDR3 protein: CASSVATAYSNQPQHF
CDR3 DNA: TGTGCCAGCAGTGTAGCGACAGCTTATAGCAATCAGCCCCAGCATTTT
CDR3 length: 16
D gene: -
V gene: TRBV2
J gene: TRBJ1-5
clone size: once

CDR3 protein: CASQVETGSYNEQFF
CDR3 DNA: TGCGCCAGCCAAGTTGAAACGGGCTCCTACAATGAGCAGTTCTTC
CDR3 length: 15
D gene: -
V gene: TRBV5-1
J gene: TRBJ2-1
clone size: -

CDR3 protein: CASSFTGVLSGNTIYF
CDR3 DNA: TGTGCCAGCAGTTTTACAGGCGTATTAAGTGGAAACACCATATATTTT
CDR3 length: 16
D gene: -
V gene: TRBV28
J gene: TRBJ1-3
clone size: -

CDR3 protein: CASKGRDPSNTGELFF
CDR3 DNA: TGCGCCAGCAAGGGGCGGGACCCTTCGAACACCGGGGAGCTGTTTTTT
CDR3 length: 16
D gene: -
V gene: TRBV10-2
J gene: TRBJ2-2
clone size: -

CDR3 protein: CASSPGGLAGVEQFF
CDR3 DNA: TGTGCCAGCAGCCCAGGGGGGCTAGCGGGAGTCGAGCAGTTCTTC
CDR3 length: 15
D gene: TRBD2
V gene: TRBV7-6
J gene: TRBJ2-1
clone size: -

CDR3 protein: CASSIRTGGTEAFF
CDR3 DNA: TGTGCCAGCAGCATCCGGACAGGGGGCACTGAAGCTTTCTTT
CDR3 length: 14
D gene: TRBD1
V gene: TRBV7-8
J gene: TRBJ1-1
clone size: -

CDR3 protein: CASSLAGFNSPLHF
CDR3 DNA: TGTGCCAGCAGCTTAGCAGGGTTTAATTCACCCCTCCACTTT
CDR3 length: 14
D gene: -
V gene: TRBV11-2
J gene: TRBJ1-6
clone size: once

CDR3 protein: CAIYAAGQGNTEAFF
CDR3 DNA: TGTGCCATCTATGCGGCGGGACAGGGGAACACTGAAGCTTTCTTT
CDR3 length: 15
D gene: TRBD1
V gene: TRBV19
J gene: TRBJ1-1
clone size: -

CDR3 protein: CASSGGLAGGTGELFF
CDR3 DNA: TGTGCCAGCAGCGGCGGGCTAGCGGGAGGGACCGGGGAGCTGTTTTTT
CDR3 length: 16
D gene: TRBD2
V gene: TRBV7-2
J gene: TRBJ2-2
clone size: few

CDR3 protein: CASRAQGEGSPLHF
CDR3 DNA: TGTGCCAGCAGAGCCCAGGGTGAAGGGTCACCCCTCCACTTT
CDR3 length: 14
D gene: -
V gene: TRBV2
J gene: TRBJ1-6
clone size: -

CDR3 protein: CASSFLAAEYNEQFF
CDR3 DNA: TGCGCCAGCAGTTTTCTAGCGGCAGAATACAATGAGCAGTTCTTC
CDR3 length: 15
D gene: TRBD2
V gene: TRBV5-1
J gene: TRBJ2-1
clone size: -

CDR3 protein: CASIRGNSDNQPQHF
CDR3 DNA: TGTGCCAGCATTCGAGGGAATAGTGATAATCAGCCCCAGCATTTT
CDR3 length: 15
D gene: -
V gene: TRBV6-5
J gene: TRBJ1-5
clone size: few

CDR3 protein: CASSPPGGPTSTQYF
CDR3 DNA: TGTGCCAGCTCACCCCCGGGGGGACCCACCTCTACGCAGTATTTT
CDR3 length: 15
D gene: TRBD2
V gene: TRBV18
J gene: TRBJ2-3
clone size: -

CDR3 protein: CASRDDSYGYTF
CDR3 DNA: TGTGCCAGCAGGGACGACAGCTATGGCTACACCTTC
CDR3 length: 12
D gene: -
V gene: TRBV6-5
J gene: TRBJ1-2
clone size: -

CDR3 protein: CASSPRGEKLFF
CDR3 DNA: TGTGCCAGCTCACCTCGAGGTGAAAAACTGTTTTTT
CDR3 length: 12
D gene: -
V gene: TRBV18
J gene: TRBJ1-4
clone size: -

CDR3 protein: CASSLWGGQGPDTQYF
CDR3 DNA: TGTGCCAGCAGCTTGTGGGGGGGACAGGGACCAGATACGCAGTATTTT
CDR3 length: 16
D gene: TRBD1
V gene: TRBV5-4
J gene: TRBJ2-3
clone size: -

CDR3 protein: CASRSLGQGPSGRRVNEQFF
CDR3 DNA: TGTGCCAGCAGGTCTTTGGGACAGGGGCCTTCTGGCCGAAGGGTGAATGAGCAGTTCTTC
CDR3 length: 20
D gene: TRBD1
V gene: TRBV5-4
J gene: TRBJ2-1
clone size: -

CDR3 protein: CASSIQGDMYSGANVLTF
CDR3 DNA: TGTGCCAGCAGCATACAGGGGGACATGTACTCTGGGGCCAACGTCCTGACTTTC
CDR3 length: 18
D gene: TRBD1
V gene: TRBV13
J gene: TRBJ2-6
clone size: -

CDR3 protein: CASRLAASYEQYF
CDR3 DNA: TGCGCCAGCCGGCTAGCGGCCTCCTACGAGCAGTACTTC
CDR3 length: 13
D gene: TRBD2
V gene: TRBV5-1
J gene: TRBJ2-7
clone size: -

CDR3 protein: CASSSPTGEGYTF
CDR3 DNA: TGTGCCAGCAGTTCCCCGACAGGGGAGGGATACACCTTC
CDR3 length: 13
D gene: TRBD1
V gene: TRBV6-5
J gene: TRBJ1-2
clone size: once

CDR3 protein: CAWSFGQYHEQYF
CDR3 DNA: TGTGCCTGGAGCTTCGGACAGTACCACGAGCAGTACTTC
CDR3 length: 13
D gene: -
V gene: TRBV30
J gene: TRBJ2-7
clone size: -

CDR3 protein: CASRPHKNTEAFF
CDR3 DNA: TGTGCCAGCAGGCCCCACAAGAACACTGAAGCTTTCTTT
CDR3 length: 13
D gene: -
V gene: TRBV6-6
J gene: TRBJ1-1
clone size: -

CDR3 protein: CASSLGDRGTGELFF
CDR3 DNA: TGTGCCAGCAGTTTAGGGGATCGGGGAACCGGGGAGCTGTTTTTT
CDR3 length: 15
D gene: -
V gene: TRBV28
J gene: TRBJ2-2
clone size: -

CDR3 protein: CASSSGTRGTEAFF
CDR3 DNA: TGTGCCAGCAGCTCAGGGACCCGGGGGACTGAAGCTTTCTTT
CDR3 length: 14
D gene: -
V gene: TRBV5-4
J gene: TRBJ1-1
clone size: -

CDR3 protein: CASSSHRVTPLHF
CDR3 DNA: TGTGCCAGCAGCTCCCACAGGGTTACACCCCTCCACTTT
CDR3 length: 13
D gene: -
V gene: TRBV7-9
J gene: TRBJ1-6
clone size: -

CDR3 protein: CASSLGTSNQETQYF
CDR3 DNA: TGCGCCAGCAGCTTGGGGACTAGTAATCAAGAGACCCAGTACTTC
CDR3 length: 15
D gene: TRBD2
V gene: TRBV5-1
J gene: TRBJ2-5
clone size: few

CDR3 protein: CASSFEDRVAGYTF
CDR3 DNA: TGCGCCAGCAGCTTTGAGGACAGGGTTGCTGGCTACACCTTC
CDR3 length: 14
D gene: TRBD1
V gene: TRBV5-1
J gene: TRBJ1-2
clone size: -

CDR3 protein: CASSLDQGIRNSPLHF
CDR3 DNA: TGTGCCAGCAGCTTAGACCAGGGAATCAGGAATTCACCCCTCCACTTT
CDR3 length: 16
D gene: -
V gene: TRBV11-2
J gene: TRBJ1-6
clone size: once

CDR3 protein: CASSPVPGHGQARNQPQHF
CDR3 DNA: TGTGCCAGCAGCCCGGTCCCGGGACACGGACAGGCCCGCAATCAGCCCCAGCATTTT
CDR3 length: 19
D gene: TRBD1
V gene: TRBV5-4
J gene: TRBJ1-5
clone size: -

CDR3 protein: CASSVEGSTEAFF
CDR3 DNA: TGTGCCAGCAGTGTTGAGGGTAGCACTGAAGCTTTCTTT
CDR3 length: 13
D gene: -
V gene: TRBV2
J gene: TRBJ1-1
clone size: -

CDR3 protein: CASSRRDRGRNSPLHF
CDR3 DNA: TGTGCCAGCAGCCGGAGGGACAGGGGACGGAATTCACCCCTCCACTTT
CDR3 length: 16
D gene: TRBD1
V gene: TRBV3-1/TRBV3-2
J gene: TRBJ1-6
clone size: -

CDR3 protein: CASMGAGGFNQPQHF
CDR3 DNA: TGTGCCAGCATGGGAGCAGGGGGCTTCAATCAGCCCCAGCATTTT
CDR3 length: 15
D gene: TRBD1
V gene: TRBV2
J gene: TRBJ1-5
clone size: -

CDR3 protein: CAWSGQAVGLYEQYF
CDR3 DNA: TGTGCCTGGAGTGGACAAGCGGTCGGCCTTTACGAGCAGTACTTC
CDR3 length: 15
D gene: -
V gene: TRBV30
J gene: TRBJ2-7
clone size: -